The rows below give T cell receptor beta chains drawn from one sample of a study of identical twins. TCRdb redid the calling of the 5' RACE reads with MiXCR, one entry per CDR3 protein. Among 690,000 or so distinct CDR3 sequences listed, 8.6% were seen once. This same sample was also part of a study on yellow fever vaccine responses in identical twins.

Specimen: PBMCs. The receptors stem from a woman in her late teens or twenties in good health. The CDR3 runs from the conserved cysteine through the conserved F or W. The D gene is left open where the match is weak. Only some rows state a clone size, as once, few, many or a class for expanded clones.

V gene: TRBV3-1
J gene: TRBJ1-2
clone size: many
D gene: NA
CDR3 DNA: TGTGCCAGCAGCCAAGATCCTATGAGAATCCCCTATGGCTACACCTTC
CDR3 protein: CASSQDPMRIPYGYTF

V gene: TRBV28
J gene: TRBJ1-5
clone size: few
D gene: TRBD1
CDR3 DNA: TGTGCCAGCAGTATCCGACAGGGGGGCTATCAGCCCCAGCATTTT
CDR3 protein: CASSIRQGGYQPQHF

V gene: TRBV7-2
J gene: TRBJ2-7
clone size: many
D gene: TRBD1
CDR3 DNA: TGTGCCAGCAGCGAAAACAGGGGGCTCGGATACGAGCAGTACTTC
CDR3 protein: CASSENRGLGYEQYF

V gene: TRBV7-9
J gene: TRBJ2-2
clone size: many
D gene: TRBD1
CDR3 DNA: TGTGCCAGCAGTCTCCGGGACAGGGGTGCCGGGGAGCTGTTTTTT
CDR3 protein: CASSLRDRGAGELFF

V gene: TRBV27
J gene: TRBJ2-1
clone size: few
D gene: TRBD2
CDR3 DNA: TGTGCCAGCAGTTTATCAGCCGGGACTACCTACAATGAGCAGTTCTTC
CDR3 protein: CASSLSAGTTYNEQFF

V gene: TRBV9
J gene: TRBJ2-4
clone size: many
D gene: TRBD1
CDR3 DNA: TGTGCCAGCAGCGTCACAGGGGACACCAGTGACATTCAGTACTTC
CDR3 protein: CASSVTGDTSDIQYF

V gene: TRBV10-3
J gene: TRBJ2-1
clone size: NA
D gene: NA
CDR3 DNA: TGTGCCATCAGTGGGACGGATGAGCAGTTCTTC
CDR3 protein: CAISGTDEQFF

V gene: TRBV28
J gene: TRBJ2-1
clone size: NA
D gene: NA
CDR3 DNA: TGTGCCAGCAGTTTATCTCCCACTGCTAACAATGAGCAGTTCTTC
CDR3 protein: CASSLSPTANNEQFF

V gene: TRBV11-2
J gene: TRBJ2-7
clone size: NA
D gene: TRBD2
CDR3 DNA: TGTGCCAGCAGCCCCTTCCGGGGCGCGGGGGACGAGCAGTACTTC
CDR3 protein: CASSPFRGAGDEQYF

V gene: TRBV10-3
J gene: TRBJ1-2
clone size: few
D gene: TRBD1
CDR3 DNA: TGTGCCATCAGTTTTGCAACCGGGACAGGAGGCTACACCTTC
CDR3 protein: CAISFATGTGGYTF

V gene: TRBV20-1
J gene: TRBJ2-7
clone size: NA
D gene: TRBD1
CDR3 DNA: TGCAGTGCGCCAACAGGGGGGAGCTCCTACGAGCAGTACTTC
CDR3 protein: CSAPTGGSSYEQYF

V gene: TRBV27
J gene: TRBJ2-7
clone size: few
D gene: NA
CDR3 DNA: TGTGCCAGCAGTTTAAGAAGAGACAGACCCTACGAGCAGTACTTC
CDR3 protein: CASSLRRDRPYEQYF

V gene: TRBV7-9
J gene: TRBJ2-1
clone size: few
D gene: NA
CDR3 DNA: TGTGCCAGCAGCTTAGATTTGACTAGATATGAGCAGTTCTTC
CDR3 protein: CASSLDLTRYEQFF

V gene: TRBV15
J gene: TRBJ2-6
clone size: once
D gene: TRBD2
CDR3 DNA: TGTGCCACCAGCAGAGGGGGGGGAGCTGGGGCCAACGTCCTGACTTTC
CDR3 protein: CATSRGGGAGANVLTF

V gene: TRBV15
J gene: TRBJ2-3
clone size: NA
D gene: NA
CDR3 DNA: TGTGCCACCAGCGGACATCGCACAGATACGCAGTATTTT
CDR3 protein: CATSGHRTDTQYF

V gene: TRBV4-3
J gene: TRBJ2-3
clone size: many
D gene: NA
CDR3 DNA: TGCGCCAGCAGCCAAGTCGGCACAGATACGCAGTATTTT
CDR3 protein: CASSQVGTDTQYF

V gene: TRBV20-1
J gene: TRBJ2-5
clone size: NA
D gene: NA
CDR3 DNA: TGCAGTGCTAGAGATTCGGCAGGGGGGGAGACCCAGTACTTC
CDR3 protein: CSARDSAGGETQYF

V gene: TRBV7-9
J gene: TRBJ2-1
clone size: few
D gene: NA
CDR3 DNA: TGTGCCAGCAGCCGGAGGGAAGAGCAGTTCTTC
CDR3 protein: CASSRREEQFF

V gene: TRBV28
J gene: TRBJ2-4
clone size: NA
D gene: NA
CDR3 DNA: TGTGCCAGCAGCCGCCGACAGTTAGCCAAAAACATTCAGTACTTC
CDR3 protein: CASSRRQLAKNIQYF

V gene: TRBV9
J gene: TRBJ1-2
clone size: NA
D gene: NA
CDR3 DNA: TGTGCCAGCAGCCCGGTCGAGGGCGGCCGACGGGTCTTC
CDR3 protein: CASSPVEGGRRVF

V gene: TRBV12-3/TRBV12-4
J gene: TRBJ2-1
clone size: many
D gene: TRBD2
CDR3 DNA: TGTGCCAGCAGCCAAAGGAGCGGGAGGGAAGGCGATGAGCAGTTCTTC
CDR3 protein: CASSQRSGREGDEQFF

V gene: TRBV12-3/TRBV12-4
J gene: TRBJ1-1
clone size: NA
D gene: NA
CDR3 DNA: TGTGCCAGCAGTTTATATTTGGGGTCAGGAACTGAAGCTTTCTTT
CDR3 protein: CASSLYLGSGTEAFF

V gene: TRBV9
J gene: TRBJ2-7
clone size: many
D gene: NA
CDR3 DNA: TGTGCCAGCAGCGTAGCTGATTCAGGGGAAGGAGGCGAGCAGTACTTC
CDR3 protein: CASSVADSGEGGEQYF

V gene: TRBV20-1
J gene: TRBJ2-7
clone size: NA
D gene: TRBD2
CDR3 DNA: TGCAGTGCTAGGAGGGGTAAAATGCGACTAGCGGGTATATACGAGCAGTACTTC
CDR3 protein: CSARRGKMRLAGIYEQYF

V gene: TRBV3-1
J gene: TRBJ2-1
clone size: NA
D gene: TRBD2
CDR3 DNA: TGTGCCAGCAGCCAAATTGGGGCTAGCGGGTTTAATGAGCAGTTCTTC
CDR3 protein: CASSQIGASGFNEQFF

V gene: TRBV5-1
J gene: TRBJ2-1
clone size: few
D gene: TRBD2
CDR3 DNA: TGCGCCAGCAGCTTACCACTAGCGGGGGGGCGTCCCTACAATGAGCAGTTCTTC
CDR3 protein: CASSLPLAGGRPYNEQFF

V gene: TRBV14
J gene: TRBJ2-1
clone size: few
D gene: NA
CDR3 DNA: TGTGCCAGCTCCACCGACGGCCTCCGCGGGGATGAGCAGTTCTTC
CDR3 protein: CASSTDGLRGDEQFF

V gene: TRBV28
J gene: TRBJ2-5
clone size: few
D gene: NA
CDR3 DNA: TGTGCCAGCAGTTTTCGGAGAGAGACCCAGTACTTC
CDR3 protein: CASSFRRETQYF

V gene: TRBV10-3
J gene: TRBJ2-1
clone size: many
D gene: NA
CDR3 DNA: TGTGCCATCAGTGATGGTGGAGACGCGCGAGAGCAGTTCTTC
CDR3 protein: CAISDGGDAREQFF

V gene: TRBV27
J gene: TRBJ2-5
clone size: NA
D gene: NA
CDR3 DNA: TGTGCCAGCAGGGCTGTATTTGGAGAGACCCAGTACTTC
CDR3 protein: CASRAVFGETQYF

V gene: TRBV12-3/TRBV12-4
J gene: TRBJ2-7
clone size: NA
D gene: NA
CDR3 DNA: TGTGCCAGCAGTTCAGTACAGCTTAGCGAGCAGTACTTC
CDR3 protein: CASSSVQLSEQYF

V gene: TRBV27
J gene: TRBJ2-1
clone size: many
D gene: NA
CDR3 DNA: TGTGCCAGCGCCTGGGGCTATGGTGGTGAGCAGTTCTTC
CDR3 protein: CASAWGYGGEQFF

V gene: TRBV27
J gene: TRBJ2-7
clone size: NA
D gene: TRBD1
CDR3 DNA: TGTGCCAGCAGCTGGGACAGTAACTACGAGCAGTACTTC
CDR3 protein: CASSWDSNYEQYF

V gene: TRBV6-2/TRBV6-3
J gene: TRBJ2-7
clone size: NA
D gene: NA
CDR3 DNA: TGTGCCAGCAGCAACGGAGGGGGCAAGTCCTACGAGCAGTACTTC
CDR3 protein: CASSNGGGKSYEQYF

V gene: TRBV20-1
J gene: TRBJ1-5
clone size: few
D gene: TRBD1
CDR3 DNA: TGCAGTGCTCCCGACCCGGGACAGGGAGTAGATCAGCCCCAGCATTTT
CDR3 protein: CSAPDPGQGVDQPQHF

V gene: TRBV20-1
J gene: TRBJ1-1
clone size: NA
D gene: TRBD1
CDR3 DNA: TGCAGTGGCTTGGCAGGGGGCTACGGCACTGAAGCTTTCTTT
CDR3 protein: CSGLAGGYGTEAFF

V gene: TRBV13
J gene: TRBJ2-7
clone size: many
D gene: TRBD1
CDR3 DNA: TGTGCCAGCAGCTACGGGACAGGGGGGAACGAGCAGTACTTC
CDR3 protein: CASSYGTGGNEQYF

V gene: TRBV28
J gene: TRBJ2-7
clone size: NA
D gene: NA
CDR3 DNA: TGTACCACCTTCTCTTCCAGGGGTTACGAGCAGTACTTC
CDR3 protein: CTTFSSRGYEQYF

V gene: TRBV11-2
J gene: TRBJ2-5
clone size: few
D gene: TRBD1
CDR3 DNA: TGTGCCAGCAGGCCGGACAGGGTTCTTGAGACCCAGTACTTC
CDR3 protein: CASRPDRVLETQYF

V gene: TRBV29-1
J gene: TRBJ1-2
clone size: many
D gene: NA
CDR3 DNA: TGCAGCGTTGAAGGGGCAGGGAATGGCTACACCTTC
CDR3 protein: CSVEGAGNGYTF

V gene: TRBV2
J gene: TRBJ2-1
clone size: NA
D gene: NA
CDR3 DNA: TGTGCCAGCAGTGACCAGTACAATGAGCAGTTCTTC
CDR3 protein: CASSDQYNEQFF

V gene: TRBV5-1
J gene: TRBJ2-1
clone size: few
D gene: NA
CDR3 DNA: TGCGCCAGCAGCTTGGGTAGTGGCAGTCACAATGAGCAGTTCTTC
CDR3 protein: CASSLGSGSHNEQFF

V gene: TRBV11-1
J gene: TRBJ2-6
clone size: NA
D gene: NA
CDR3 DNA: TGTGCCAGCAGCTTTTACAGGGTCCCTTCGAGCTCTGGGGCCAACGTCCTGACTTTC
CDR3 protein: CASSFYRVPSSSGANVLTF